This T cell receptor beta chain was captured in a study of T-cell memory formation after mild COVID-19. Germline CDR1 MGHRA, CDR2 YSYEKL. The CDR3 length is 18 residues. Deletions cut 4 bases from V and 0 bases from J, with 19 bases between. TCRdb processed the 5' RACE reads anew with MiXCR; each CDR3 protein has one entry. This sample carries 350,000 or so distinct CDR3 sequences, roughly 20% of them seen once, and the ten largest clones take roughly 23%. This clonotype was counted a few times. The sequence was collected from a man aged 18 to 30 who had mild COVID-19 (a few samples of this study predate the infection). Cell type and time point are not known. This chain joins TRBV4-1 and TRBJ2-1, with a tentative D call TRBD2 (7 bases). Source material: PBMCs or a T cell subset sorted from them (not recorded which). As DNA, the CDR3 is TGCGCCAGCAGCCCTCTTTCTAGCGGAGGGGGCTCCTACAATGAGCAGTTCTTC. This encodes CASSPLSSGGGSYNEQFF.